This T cell receptor beta chain originates from a study of blood T cell repertoires in COVID-19. Study summary: The United States, Italy and Spain were the sources of the acute and convalescent COVID-19 samples. T cells, B-cell-depleted T cells, or PBMCs supplied cDNA or gDNA.

Recruits, aged roughly 18 to 89 years, lived in 20 to 30 US areas. Allocation to cohorts depended on clinical history reported by the participants. The data were produced by immunoSEQ multiplex PCR, yet TCRdb's version contains in-frame clones alone and is incomplete. The data show approximately 300,000 clones, 85% to 95% seen once. V was clipped by 2 bases and J by 4 bases, with 6 bases between them. CDR3 length: 13 residues. Germline lookup yields CDR1 MNHEY and CDR2 SVGAGI. The TCR was taken from a woman younger than 45 who had been exposed to COVID-19. Sequenced sample: PBMCs or T cells enriched from blood (not recorded which). The chain recombines TRBV6-5 with TRBJ2-1; unclear D gene. CDR3 in amino acids: CASSYGRYNEQFF. In nucleotides, the CDR3 is TGTGCCAGCAGTTACGGTCGGTACAATGAGCAGTTCTTC.